This T cell receptor beta chain originates from a study of cytomegalovirus exposure and HLA in healthy donors. Study-level information: As released early, the data held some 85 million unique TCRs from HLA-typed donors.

Findings and caveats of the study: In a later analysis, HLA-associated TCR beta chains were more clonally expanded than equally common others.

Donors consisted of healthy bone marrow donors. This PCR relied on a set of 60 Vbeta primers and 13 Jbeta primers. Measured with immunoSEQ multiplex PCR; TCRdb has only the in-frame clones, and not every one. Seen here are approximately 110,000 clones, 70% to 85% observed once, and the top ten hold 13%. The V end was cut by 7 bases, the J end by 5 bases, with 18 bases between. Germline V gene lookup returns CDR1 SGHAT and CDR2 FQNNGV. CDR3 length: 15 residues. Details on this clone: Its antigen is as yet unknown.

This receptor was obtained from a woman between 35 and 50 years old in good health and CMV-seropositive. Sequencing was carried out using PBMCs. The chain carries TRBV11-2 and TRBJ2-1; D may be TRBD2 (6 bases). CDR3 in amino acids: CASTLNPGLNNEQFF. The CDR3 DNA reads TGTGCCAGCACCCTTAATCCGGGACTTAACAATGAGCAGTTCTTC.